Below, 16 T cell receptor beta chains from the same sample are listed, as sequenced in a study of control samples from healthy donors and cancer patients. The table came from immunoSEQ multiplex PCR; TCRdb's copy has only in-frame clones and leaves some out. The table lists around 150,000 clones, roughly 95% of them singletons. The sequencing sample was made of blood. The receptors here all came from a woman aged 25 to 39 in good health.

The chain recombines TRBV30 with TRBJ1-5; D not resolved. Germline V gives CDR1 GTSNPN, CDR2 SVGIG (reference sequence). Trimming cost V 0 bases and J 1 base, with 7 bases left between them. CDR3 size: 14 residues. CDR3 sequence reads: CAWSVLGSNQPQHF. The CDR3 DNA follows: TGTGCCTGGAGTGTACTTGGGAGCAATCAGCCCCAGCATTTT.

V and J are TRBV6-1 and TRBJ2-2, with a weak D call TRBD2 (5 bases). Germline CDR1 reads MNHNS; CDR2 reads SASEGT. V dropped 0 bases and J dropped 9 bases, with 14 bases sitting between them. CDR3 size: 15 residues. This CDR3 is CASSEALGRVRELFF. As DNA, the CDR3 is TGTGCCAGCAGTGAAGCGCTGGGGAGAGTCCGGGAGCTGTTTTTT.

This sequence joins TRBV21-1 and TRBJ1-1; the D call TRBD1 from the table was never checked on the DNA. TRBV21-1 is noted as a pseudogene. This CDR3 contains 15 residues. The CDR3 bases are TGTGCCAGCAGCGAAGACAGGGAAATGAACACTGAAGCTTTCTTT. Translating gives CASSEDREMNTEAFF.

The chain uses TRBV2 and TRBJ1-1; no definite D call. The CDR3 extends over 12 amino acids. Trimming left V 9 bases short and J 0 bases short, with 8 bases between. Germline-derived CDR1 and CDR2 are SNHLY and FYNNEI. In nucleotides, the CDR3 is TGTGCCAGGGTAACAGTGAACACTGAAGCTTTCTTT. Translated, it gives CARVTVNTEAFF.

This rearrangement joins TRBV28 to TRBJ2-1, with 7 bases fitting TRBD2. The germline gives CDR1 MDHEN, CDR2 SYDVKM. V gave up 3 bases and J gave up 8 bases; unmatched junction bases: 16. The CDR3 contains 17 residues. CDR3: CASSFLSGGTSLHEQFF. The CDR3 DNA is TGTGCCAGCAGTTTCCTGTCGGGAGGTACGTCTTTACATGAGCAGTTCTTC.

In its sample, this clone was seen once. V gene TRBV30 combines with J gene TRBJ2-2; D unresolved. CDR3 length: 11 residues. Germline CDR1 GTSNPN, CDR2 SVGIG (reference sequence). CDR3 protein: CGLGSTGELFF. The CDR3 nucleotides are TGTGGTTTGGGAAGCACCGGGGAGCTGTTTTTT.

V usage is TRBV5-8 and J usage is TRBJ1-6; no definite D call. V was pared by 4 bases and J by 16 bases, with 15 bases between. CDR3 length: 12 residues. The V gene's germline CDR1 is SGHTS and CDR2 YDEGEE. The DNA for the CDR3 is TGTGCCAGCAGCCAAAGGTCCTTGTCGCTCCACTTT. Translated, it gives CASSQRSLSLHF.

The chain uses TRBV10-1 and TRBJ1-5; the D gene is possibly TRBD1 (5 bases). The CDR3 contains 15 residues. Trimming took 4 bases from V and 1 from J, leaving 11 bases between them. CDR1 is WNHNN and CDR2 is SYGVQD in the germline V gene (reference sequence). DNA for the CDR3: TGCGCCAGCAGTGGCAGGGTGTCGAGCAATCAGCCCCAGCATTTT. The encoded protein is CASSGRVSSNQPQHF.

The chain recombines TRBV5-1 with TRBJ2-2; maybe TRBD2 (7 bases). V lost 3 bases to trimming and J lost 7 bases, with 16 bases between them. This CDR3 is built from 15 residues. The germline CDR1 and CDR2 sequences are SGHRS and YFSETQ. CDR3 bases: TGCGCCAGCAGCTCGTCGTGGCGGGGGCACGGGGAGCTGTTTTTT. Its protein is CASSSSWRGHGELFF.

This clone came up a few times. The V call is TRBV28, the J call TRBJ1-2; 9 positions agree with TRBD1. V was pared by 11 bases and J by 5 bases, with 6 bases of the junction left unmatched. This CDR3 is 12 amino acids long. The germline gives CDR1 MDHEN, CDR2 SYDVKM. Here the CDR3 DNA reads TGTGCCGGCTCCGGGACAGGGTATGGCTACACCTTC. Residues: CAGSGTGYGYTF.

J is TRBJ1-3 and V is TRBV18; perhaps TRBD1 as D (5 bases). The V gene's germline CDR1 is KGHSH and CDR2 LQKENI. Trimming left V 2 bases short and J 4 bases short, with 9 bases between. The CDR3 extends over 14 amino acids. This chain's CDR3 is CASSPGGSGNTIYF. CDR3 bases: TGTGCCAGCTCACCAGGGGGTTCAGGAAACACCATATATTTT. Looking up the rest from reference TRBV18 and TRBJ1-3 gives the full variable domain: NAGVMQNPRHLVRRRGQEARLRCSPMKGHSHVYWYRQLPEEGLKFMVYLQKENIIDESGMPKERFSAEFPKEGPSILRIQQVVRGDSAAYFCASSPGGSGNTIYFGEGSWLTVV.

CDR3 in amino acids: CASSSLRGTDTQYF. DNA of the CDR3: TGTGCCAGCAGCTCTCTTCGGGGCACAGATACGCAGTATTTT. V is TRBV7-9 and J is TRBJ2-3; D unresolved. Trimming removed 4 bases from V and 1 base from J, with 9 bases in between. The CDR3 consists of 14 residues. Per germline, CDR1 SEHNR and CDR2 FQNEAQ (reference sequence).

The chain uses TRBV14 and TRBJ1-6, with D hard to call. CDR3 length equals 12 residues. Germline V CDR1 and CDR2: SGHDN, FVKESK. V was shortened by 1 base and J by 10 bases, with 5 bases between the two germline ends. CDR3 amino acids: CASSQVYSPLHF. The CDR3 bases are TGTGCCAGCAGCCAAGTATACTCACCCCTCCACTTT.

V and J are TRBV19 and TRBJ2-2; 12 nucleotides match TRBD2. V lost 4 bases, J lost 6 bases, and 6 bases stayed unmatched. Germline CDR1 and CDR2: LNHDA and SQIVND (reference sequence). CDR3 size: 16 residues. CDR3 nucleotides: TGTGCCAGTAGTACGACTAGCGGGAGCCTGGCCGGGGAGCTGTTTTTT. Protein product: CASSTTSGSLAGELFF.

The V and J genes are TRBV7-8 and TRBJ2-5, with D unclear. Germline assignment: CDR1 SGHVS and CDR2 FQNEAQ. CDR3 size: 13 residues. V was clipped by 3 bases and J by 1 base, with 6 bases between them. CDR3 in DNA: TGTGCCAGCAGCTTTAGTGTCCAAGAGACCCAGTACTTC. This sequence encodes CASSFSVQETQYF. The variable domain in full, with the rest retrieved from reference TRBV7-8 and TRBJ2-5, is GAGVSQSPRYKVAKRGQDVALRCDPISGHVSLFWYQQALGQGPEFLTYFQNEAQLDKSGLPSDRFFAERPEGSVSTLKIQRTQQEDSAVYLCASSFSVQETQYFGPGTRLLVL.

V is TRBV7-2 and J is TRBJ2-7; 7 positions match TRBD1. The CDR3 has 15 residues. V dropped 2 bases and J dropped 4; count of bases not matched to a gene: 8. The V gene's germline CDR1 is SGHTA and CDR2 FQGNSA. CDR3 nucleotide sequence: TGTGCCAGCAGCTTAAGCGACGGCAGGGGGTACGAGCAGTACTTC. Encoded protein: CASSLSDGRGYEQYF. Full variable domain (remainder filled in from reference TRBV7-2 and TRBJ2-7): GAGVSQSPSNKVTEKGKDVELRCDPISGHTALYWYRQSLGQGLEFLIYFQGNSAPDKSGLPSDRFSAERTGGSVSTLTIQRTQQEDSAVYLCASSLSDGRGYEQYFGPGTRLTVT.